Listed below are T cell receptor beta chains from one sample, sequenced in a study of T cell clonotyping in hematopoietic cell transplantation. Assay used: immunoSEQ multiplex PCR; TCRdb lists only in-frame clones, some missing. The sample consists of 5,900 or so clones, around 81% of them appearing once. The sequenced sample was peripheral blood mononuclear cells, obtained before stem cell transplant. The receptors derive from a woman between 45 and 65 years old with acute myeloid leukemia. Some clones in this sample may be carry-over from other donors' samples. Each CDR3 is given with its conserved first and last residue. A D gene is named only where the DNA matches it firmly. Size is stated for part of the rows, as once, few or many counts, or as a class when the clone is expanded.

j_call v_call d_call clone_size cdr3_nt cdr3_aa
TRBJ2-3 TRBV29-1 . . TGCAGCGCTGCTTTTGCAGATACGCAGTATTTT CSAAFADTQYF
TRBJ2-1 TRBV29-1 . . TGCAGCGTTGAAGGGGCCCTAGGGGAAAGATACAATGAGCAGTTCTTC CSVEGALGERYNEQFF
TRBJ1-4 TRBV21-1 . . TGTGCCAGCAGCACTCTAACAGGGGGCGAAGAGGAGGAGACTAATGAAAAACTGTTTTTT CASSTLTGGEEEETNEKLFF
TRBJ2-2 TRBV6-1 . . TGTGCCAGCAGTGATTATAGGGGAAAAGCCGGGGAGCTGTTTTTT CASSDYRGKAGELFF
TRBJ1-3 TRBV6-5 . few TGTGCCAGCAGAGTGACAGGTTTCTCTGGAAACACCATATATTTT CASRVTGFSGNTIYF
TRBJ2-5 TRBV5-6 TRBD1 . TGTGCCAGCAGCTGGACAGGGGTGACCCAGTACTTC CASSWTGVTQYF
TRBJ2-3 TRBV20-1 . medium-sized TGCAGTCCCACGTGGGGAGATACGCAGTATTTT CSPTWGDTQYF
TRBJ2-3 TRBV6-4 . . TGTGCCAGCAGTGACTTGGTGACAGGAAGCACAGATACGCAGTATTTT CASSDLVTGSTDTQYF
TRBJ2-1 TRBV4-1 . . TGCGCCAGCAGCCAAGATTTTCAAGCGGACAATGAGCAGTTCTTC CASSQDFQADNEQFF
TRBJ1-1 TRBV4-3 . . TGCGCCAGCAGCCGCAGACAGGAGGATGGAGCTTTCTTT CASSRRQEDGAFF
TRBJ1-3 TRBV7-2 TRBD1 . TGTGCCAGCAGCAGCAGGACAGGGATAGAGACTGGAAACACCATATATTTT CASSSRTGIETGNTIYF
TRBJ2-2 TRBV27 . . TGTGCCAGCAGTGACAGTACCGGGGAGCTGTTTTTT CASSDSTGELFF
TRBJ2-5 TRBV13 . . TGTGCCAGCAGCTTATCAGAGACCCAGTACTTC CASSLSETQYF
TRBJ1-2 TRBV7-9 TRBD1 . TGTGCCAGCAGCATCGGGACAGGTCCGGATGGCTACACCTTC CASSIGTGPDGYTF
TRBJ2-7 TRBV7-2 . . TGTGCCAGCAGCTTAGGCGGGTCCGCCTACGAGCAGTACTTC CASSLGGSAYEQYF
TRBJ2-7 TRBV6-5 TRBD1 . TGTGCCAGCAGTCGGGACAGAGGGAGCTACGAGCAGTACTTC CASSRDRGSYEQYF
TRBJ2-3 TRBV9 . . TGTGCCAGCAGCCCGAGTACAGATACGCAGTATTTT CASSPSTDTQYF
TRBJ1-6 TRBV30 . . TGTGCCTGGAGTGTCCCCGGGACCCAGATTCGTTCACCCCTCCACTTT CAWSVPGTQIRSPLHF
TRBJ1-2 TRBV7-2 TRBD1 medium-sized TGTGCCAGCACCTTTCAGACAGGGGGCTGGTATGGCTACACCTTC CASTFQTGGWYGYTF
TRBJ2-7 TRBV6-1 . . TGTGCCAGCAGTGAATACGGTACCTACGAGCAGTACTTC CASSEYGTYEQYF
TRBJ1-2 TRBV19 TRBD1 . TGTGCCAGTAGTCCCCAGGGGACAGGGGAGGGCTATGGCTACACCTTC CASSPQGTGEGYGYTF
TRBJ2-1 TRBV6-5 . . TGTGCCAGCAAGCCCGCAGCGGACTCCTACAATGAGCAGTTCTTC CASKPAADSYNEQFF
TRBJ2-7 TRBV6-5 . . TGTGCCAGCAGTTACGGGGGCCTCGGGAGGTCCTACGAGCAGTACTTC CASSYGGLGRSYEQYF
TRBJ2-7 TRBV4-1 TRBD2 . TGCGCCAGCAGCCAAGAGGGGACCCAGCGGGAGAGCCAGTACTTC CASSQEGTQRESQYF